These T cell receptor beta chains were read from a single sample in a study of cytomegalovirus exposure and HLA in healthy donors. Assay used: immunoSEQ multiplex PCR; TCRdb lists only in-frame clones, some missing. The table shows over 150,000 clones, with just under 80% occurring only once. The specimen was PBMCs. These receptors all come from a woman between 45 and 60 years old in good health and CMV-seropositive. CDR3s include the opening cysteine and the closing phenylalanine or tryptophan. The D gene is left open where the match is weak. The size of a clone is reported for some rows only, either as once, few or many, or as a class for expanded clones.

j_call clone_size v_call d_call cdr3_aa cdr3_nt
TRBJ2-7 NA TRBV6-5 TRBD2 CASRLAGGTEQYF TGTGCCAGCAGATTAGCGGGGGGCACCGAGCAGTACTTC
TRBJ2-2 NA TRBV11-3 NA CASSLDFGGELFF TGTGCCAGCAGCTTAGATTTCGGCGGGGAGCTGTTTTTT
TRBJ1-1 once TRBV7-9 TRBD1 CASSARDRERDEAFF TGTGCCAGCAGCGCCCGGGACAGGGAGCGGGATGAAGCTTTCTTT
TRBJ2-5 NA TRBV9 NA CASSSLTGQETQYF TGTGCCAGCAGCTCCCTAACAGGTCAAGAGACCCAGTACTTC
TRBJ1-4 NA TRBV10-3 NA CAISGGGLNEKLFF TGTGCCATCAGTGGTGGGGGCCTCAATGAAAAACTGTTTTTT
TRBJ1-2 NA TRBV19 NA CASSIAIQLRGYTF TGTGCCAGTAGTATCGCAATTCAACTAAGGGGCTACACCTTC
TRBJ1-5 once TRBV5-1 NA CASSLGGVGANQPQHF TGCGCCAGCAGCTTGGGGGGTGTGGGGGCAAATCAGCCCCAGCATTTT
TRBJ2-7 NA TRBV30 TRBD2 CAWSRWEGSYEQYF TGTGCCTGGAGTAGGTGGGAGGGATCCTACGAGCAGTACTTC
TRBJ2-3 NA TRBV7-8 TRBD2 CASSPGGSGGTTDTQYF TGTGCCAGCAGCCCTGGCGGTAGCGGGGGAACCACAGATACGCAGTATTTT
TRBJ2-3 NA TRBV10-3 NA CAICRGTSSTDTQYF TGTGCCATCTGCCGTGGGACTTCTAGCACAGATACGCAGTATTTT
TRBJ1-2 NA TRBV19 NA CASSEQVTFGYTF TGTGCCAGTAGTGAACAGGTAACGTTTGGCTACACCTTC
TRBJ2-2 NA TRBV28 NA CASSGGGLGTGELFF TGTGCCAGCAGCGGTGGGGGCTTAGGCACCGGGGAGCTGTTTTTT
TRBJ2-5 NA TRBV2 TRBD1 CASSPDRDQETQYF TGTGCCAGCAGCCCCGACAGGGACCAAGAGACCCAGTACTTC
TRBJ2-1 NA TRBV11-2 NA CASSKTPSSYNEQFF TGTGCCAGCAGCAAGACACCGAGCTCCTACAATGAGCAGTTCTTC
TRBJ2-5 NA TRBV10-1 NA CASSVTGGRTQYF TGCGCCAGCAGTGTAACGGGGGGCAGGACCCAGTACTTC
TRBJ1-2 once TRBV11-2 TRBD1 CASSFGTGELLSGYTF TGTGCCAGCAGCTTTGGGACAGGGGAGTTATTAAGTGGCTACACCTTC
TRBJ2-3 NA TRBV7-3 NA CASSPLQSSSTDTQYF TGTGCCAGCAGCCCATTGCAAAGCTCTAGCACAGATACGCAGTATTTT
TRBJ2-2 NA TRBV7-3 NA CASSSEGGVGGELFF TGTGCCAGCAGCTCTGAGGGCGGGGTTGGCGGGGAGCTGTTTTTT
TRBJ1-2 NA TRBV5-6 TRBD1 CASSFGTVLYGYTF TGTGCCAGCAGCTTCGGGACAGTCCTCTATGGCTACACCTTC
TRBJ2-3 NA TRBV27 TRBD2 CASSFRLAGGPDTQYF TGTGCCAGCAGTTTCCGACTAGCGGGAGGCCCAGATACGCAGTATTTT
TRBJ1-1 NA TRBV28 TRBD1 CASSLEPQGAYTEAFF TGTGCCAGCAGTTTAGAGCCCCAGGGGGCTTACACTGAAGCTTTCTTT
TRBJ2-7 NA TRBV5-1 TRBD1 CASSLSGTGSYEQYF TGCGCCAGCAGTTTGTCCGGGACAGGATCCTACGAGCAGTACTTC
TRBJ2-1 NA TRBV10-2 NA CASSESGLNNEQFF TGCGCCAGCAGTGAGTCGGGACTCAACAATGAGCAGTTCTTC
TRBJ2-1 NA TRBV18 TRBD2 CASSEAGTSGYNEQFF TGTGCCAGCTCCGAAGCCGGGACTAGCGGTTACAATGAGCAGTTCTTC
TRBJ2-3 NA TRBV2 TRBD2 CASSRLAGGWNTQYF TGTGCCAGCAGTCGACTAGCGGGAGGGTGGAATACGCAGTATTTT
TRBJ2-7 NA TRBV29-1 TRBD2 CSVWTSGRPYEQYF TGCAGCGTTTGGACTAGCGGGAGACCCTACGAGCAGTACTTC
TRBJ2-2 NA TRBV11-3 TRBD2 CASSLEVWGGNTGELFF TGTGCCAGCAGCTTAGAGGTGTGGGGGGGGAACACCGGGGAGCTGTTTTTT
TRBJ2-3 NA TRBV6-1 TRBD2 CASSEGLAGMGDTQYF TGTGCCAGCAGTGAGGGACTAGCGGGGATGGGAGATACGCAGTATTTT
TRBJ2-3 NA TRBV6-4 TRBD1 CASSRGGWTDTQYF TGTGCCAGCTCTCGAGGGGGCTGGACAGATACGCAGTATTTT
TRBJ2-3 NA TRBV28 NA CASSLSGQTQYF TGTGCCAGCAGTTTATCAGGACAGACGCAGTATTTT
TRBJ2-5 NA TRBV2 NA CASSEQQRQETQYF TGTGCCAGCAGTGAACAGCAGCGGCAAGAGACCCAGTACTTC
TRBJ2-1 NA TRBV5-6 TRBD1 CASSPGTGGIYNEQFF TGTGCCAGCAGCCCCGGGACAGGGGGGATTTACAATGAGCAGTTCTTC
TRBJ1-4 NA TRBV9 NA CASSSGHREKLFF TGTGCCAGCAGTTCGGGACATCGAGAAAAACTGTTTTTT
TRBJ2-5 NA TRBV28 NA CASTVTDLRQETQYF TGTGCCAGCACTGTGACAGACTTAAGACAAGAGACCCAGTACTTC
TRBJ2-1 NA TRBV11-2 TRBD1 CASSPVKGQGYNEQFF TGTGCCAGCAGCCCCGTCAAGGGACAGGGGTACAATGAGCAGTTCTTC
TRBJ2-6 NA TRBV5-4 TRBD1 CASSQGQFSGANGLTF TGTGCCAGCAGCCAGGGACAGTTCTCTGGGGCCAACGGCCTGACTTTC
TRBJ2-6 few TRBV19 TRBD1 CASSIFPTGVGSGANVLTF TGTGCCAGTAGTATATTTCCGACAGGGGTTGGCTCTGGGGCCAACGTCCTGACTTTC
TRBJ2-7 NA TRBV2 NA CASNREKGWEQYF TGTGCCAGCAACAGGGAAAAGGGCTGGGAGCAGTACTTC
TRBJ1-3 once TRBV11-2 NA CASSLETGYSGNTIYF TGTGCCAGCAGCTTAGAAACGGGTTACTCTGGAAACACCATATATTTT
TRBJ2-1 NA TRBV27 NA CASSLDTLSYNEQFF TGTGCCAGCAGTTTGGACACCCTCTCCTACAATGAGCAGTTCTTC
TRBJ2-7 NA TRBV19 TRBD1 CASSIGSGGPTKYEQYF TGTGCCAGTAGTATCGGGTCAGGGGGCCCTACTAAATACGAGCAGTACTTC
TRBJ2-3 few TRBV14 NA CASSVLRADTQYF TGTGCCAGCAGCGTCCTTCGGGCAGATACGCAGTATTTT
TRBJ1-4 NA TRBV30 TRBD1 CAWEDRAVVKGEKLFF TGTGCCTGGGAGGACAGGGCGGTGGTGAAGGGTGAAAAACTGTTTTTT
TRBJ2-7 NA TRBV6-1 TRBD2 CASSPLSRGSGEQYF TGTGCCAGCAGCCCCCTTTCGCGGGGGTCGGGCGAGCAGTACTTC
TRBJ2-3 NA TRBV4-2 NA CASSQDPRGGLSFTDTQYF TGTGCCAGCAGCCAAGATCCTCGCGGGGGCCTCTCCTTCACAGATACGCAGTATTTT
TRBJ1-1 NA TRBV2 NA CASGYSAEAFF TGTGCCAGCGGATACTCAGCGGAAGCTTTCTTT
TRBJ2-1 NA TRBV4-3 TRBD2 CASSQGLGYGRGNNEQFF TGCGCCAGCAGCCAAGGGCTCGGGTACGGGAGGGGCAACAATGAGCAGTTCTTC
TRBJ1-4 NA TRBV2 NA CASSPFRGANEKLFF TGTGCCAGCAGTCCTTTCAGGGGAGCTAATGAAAAACTGTTTTTT
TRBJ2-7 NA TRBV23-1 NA CASSLVTREGVYEQYF TGCGCCAGCAGCCTGGTTACAAGAGAGGGAGTCTACGAGCAGTACTTC
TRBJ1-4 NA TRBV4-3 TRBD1 CASSHGQAPTNEKLFF TGCGCCAGCAGCCACGGACAGGCCCCAACTAATGAAAAACTGTTTTTT
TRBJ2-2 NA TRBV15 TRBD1 CATSRLPNRDRDPGELFF TGTGCCACCAGCAGATTGCCTAACCGGGACAGAGATCCCGGGGAGCTGTTTTTT
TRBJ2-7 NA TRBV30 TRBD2 CAWTAGRGGLYEQYF TGTGCCTGGACGGCGGGGAGGGGTGGACTTTACGAGCAGTACTTC
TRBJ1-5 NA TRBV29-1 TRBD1 CSVETGDREQPQHF TGCAGCGTTGAGACAGGGGACAGGGAACAGCCCCAGCATTTT
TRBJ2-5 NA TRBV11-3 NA CASSKGPGTVYQETQYF TGTGCCAGCAGTAAGGGCCCCGGGACTGTGTACCAAGAGACCCAGTACTTC
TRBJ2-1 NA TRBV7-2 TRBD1 CASSLSTGGLGYNEQFF TGTGCCAGCAGCTTATCGACAGGGGGCCTGGGCTACAATGAGCAGTTCTTC
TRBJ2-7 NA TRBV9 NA CASSSQGRPSYEQYF TGTGCCAGCAGCTCCCAGGGCCGACCCTCCTACGAGCAGTACTTC
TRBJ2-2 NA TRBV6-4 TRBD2 CASSLAGTGELFF TGTGCCAGCAGCCTAGCGGGCACCGGGGAGCTGTTTTTT
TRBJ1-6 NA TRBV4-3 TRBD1 CASSLEQGGDSPLHF TGCGCCAGCAGTTTGGAACAGGGGGGGGATTCACCCCTCCACTTT